Described below is a single TCR beta chain sequence and its context. Its antigen is not identified. This sample stems from a study of vaccination and CD4 T cells after COVID-19. On the study more broadly: Post-COVID draws came a median around 100 days after diagnosis (range 35 to 161).

Cultured CD4+ T cell DNA underwent sequencing with the Oncomine TCR Beta short-read assay. One entry per CDR3 protein results from TCRdb running MiXCR on the PCR reads. This table holds about 4,000 distinct CDR3 sequences, around 38% found once. CDR3 length: 16 residues. CDR1 MNHNS and CDR2 SASEGT come from the germline V gene. J lost 3 bases, V lost 7 bases, and 8 bases had no gene match. Regarding treatment: 10-day PBMC culture with coronavirus spike peptide pools or control peptides (ViraFEST assay). Peptide pool stimulation in ViraFEST expanded antigen-specific T cells, whose TCRs were then sequenced.

This clonotype originated in a human donor who had recovered from COVID-19. The rearrangement uses TRBV6-1 and TRBJ2-2; 10 bases align to TRBD1. The specimen was CD4+ T cells from blood, cultured in vitro. Here the CDR3 reads CASNSGTGVYTGELFF. CDR3 sequence (DNA): TGTGCCAGCAATTCCGGGACAGGGGTCTACACCGGGGAGCTGTTTTTT.